This T cell receptor beta chain originates from a study of blood T cells in healthy people across ages. Findings and limits, study-wide: Higher naive T cell percentage went strongly together with higher TCR beta diversity.

CDR3 length: 13 residues. The V and J ends lost 3 bases and 1 base respectively, with 8 bases between them. Per germline, CDR1 DFQATT and CDR2 SNEGSKA (reference sequence). Each donor's blood draw was 8.5 to 10 milliliters of peripheral blood. Every sample had a minimum of 6.5 million PBMCs isolated. Sample-barcoded 5' priming and a J-beta primer mix drove a second PCR of roughly 7 to 11 cycles. TCRdb re-analysed the 5' RACE reads in MiXCR, keeping a single row per CDR3 protein. The table has 1.6 million or so distinct CDR3 sequences, almost 35% seen once. Comments on this clonotype: As yet, its antigen is unknown.

The origin of this receptor is a woman in her twenties or thirties in good health. The gene calls are TRBV20-1 and TRBJ2-3; D perhaps matches TRBD2 (5 bases). Material: blood. The CDR3 loop reads CSASGIGTDTQYF. CDR3 in DNA: TGCAGTGCTAGCGGGATAGGCACAGATACGCAGTATTTT.